A single sample is the source of the 3 T cell receptor beta chains below, sequenced in a study of cytomegalovirus exposure and HLA in healthy donors. 13 Jbeta primers and 60 Vbeta primers were used for the PCR. Only in-frame clones appear in the TCRdb table, and some are missing; sequencing was by immunoSEQ multiplex PCR. The clone table shows tens of thousands of clones, with the ten largest holding about 6%. The specimen was PBMCs. All receptors derive from a girl under 18 in good health and CMV-seropositive.

V is TRBV6-6 and J is TRBJ1-2; 9 nucleotides align to TRBD1. The V gene end was trimmed by 5 bases and the J gene end by 7 bases; junction bases not matched to a gene: 5. Germline CDR1 and CDR2: MNHNY and SVGAGI (reference sequence). The CDR3 has 13 amino acids. CDR3 DNA sequence: TGTGCCAGCAGTGTGGGACAGGGCGGTGGCTACACCTTC. Translated: CASSVGQGGGYTF.

The chain links TRBV4-3 to TRBJ2-7; 10 positions agree with TRBD1. Germline V gene lookup returns CDR1 LGHNA and CDR2 YSLEER. With V trimmed by 4 bases and J by 6 bases, 9 bases remained unmatched. CDR3 length: 15 amino acids. The chain's CDR3 is CASSRYGTGEAEQYF. The DNA for the CDR3 is TGCGCCAGCAGCCGATACGGGACAGGGGAAGCCGAGCAGTACTTC.

The J gene is TRBJ2-1, the V gene TRBV7-9; D perhaps matches TRBD1 (6 bases). The CDR3 is 17 residues long. Germline CDR1 SEHNR, CDR2 FQNEAQ (reference sequence). Deletions cut 2 bases from V and 5 bases from J, with 19 bases between. CDR3 DNA sequence: TGTGCCAGCAGCTTAAGTCAGGGGCCCCTAGTAAACAATGAGCAGTTCTTC. Residues: CASSLSQGPLVNNEQFF.